This TCR beta chain originates from a study of blood T cell repertoires in COVID-19. This CDR3 has 14 amino acids. V was shortened by 1 base and J by 4 bases, with 11 bases between the two germline ends. Germline V lookup: CDR1 SGHNT, CDR2 YYREEE (reference sequence). The protocol was immunoSEQ multiplex PCR, while the TCRdb copy is restricted to in-frame clones and leaves out a portion. Among about 170,000 clones listed, approximately 90% were seen once. This chain joins TRBV5-4 and TRBJ1-1; the D gene is possibly TRBD1 (6 bases). The TCR was taken from an elderly woman in a cohort sampled during active or convalescent COVID-19. The sample was peripheral blood. CDR3 amino acids: CASSLNRVITEAFF. The CDR3 coding sequence is TGTGCCAGCAGCTTGAACAGGGTGATCACTGAAGCTTTCTTT. The variable domain in full, with the rest retrieved from reference TRBV5-4 and TRBJ1-1, is ETGVTQSPTHLIKTRGQQVTLRCSSQSGHNTVSWYQQALGQGPQFIFQYYREEENGRGNFPPRFSGLQFPNYSSELNVNALELDDSALYLCASSLNRVITEAFFGQGTRLTVV.